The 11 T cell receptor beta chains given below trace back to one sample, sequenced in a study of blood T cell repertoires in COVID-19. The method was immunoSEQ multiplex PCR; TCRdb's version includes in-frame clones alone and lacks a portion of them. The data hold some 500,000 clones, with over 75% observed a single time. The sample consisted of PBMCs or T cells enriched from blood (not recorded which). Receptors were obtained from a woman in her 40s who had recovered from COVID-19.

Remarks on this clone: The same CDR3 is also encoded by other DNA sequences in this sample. The CDR3 coding sequence is TGTGCCAGCAGCGGAGACAATGAGCAGTTCTTC. Translation: CASSGDNEQFF. V is TRBV7-2 and J is TRBJ2-1; no clear D. Germline V gives CDR1 SGHTA, CDR2 FQGNSA. The length of the CDR3 is 11 residues. Trimming left V 5 bases short and J 5 bases short, with 4 bases between. Filled out from reference TRBV7-2 and TRBJ2-1, the complete variable domain reads GAGVSQSPSNKVTEKGKDVELRCDPISGHTALYWYRQSLGQGLEFLIYFQGNSAPDKSGLPSDRFSAERTGGSVSTLTIQRTQQEDSAVYLCASSGDNEQFFGPGTRLTVL.

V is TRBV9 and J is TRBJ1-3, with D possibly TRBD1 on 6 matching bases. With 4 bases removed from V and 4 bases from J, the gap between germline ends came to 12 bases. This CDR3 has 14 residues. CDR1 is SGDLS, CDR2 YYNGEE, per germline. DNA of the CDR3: TGTGCCAGCAGCCGCGGGGGCTCCGGAAACACCATATATTTT. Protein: CASSRGGSGNTIYF.

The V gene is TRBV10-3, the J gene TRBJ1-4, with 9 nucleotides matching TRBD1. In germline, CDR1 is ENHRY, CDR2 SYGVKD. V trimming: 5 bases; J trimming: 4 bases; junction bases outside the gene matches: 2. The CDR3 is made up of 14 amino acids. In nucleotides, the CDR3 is TGTGCCATCAGTCCGGGACAGGGTAATGAAAAACTGTTTTTT. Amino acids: CAISPGQGNEKLFF.

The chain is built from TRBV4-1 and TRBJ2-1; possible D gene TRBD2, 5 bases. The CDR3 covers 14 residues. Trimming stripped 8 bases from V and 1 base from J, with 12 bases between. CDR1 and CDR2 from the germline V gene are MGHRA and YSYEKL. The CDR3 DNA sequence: TGCGCCAGCGGTGAGGGATGGTCCTACAATGAGCAGTTCTTC. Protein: CASGEGWSYNEQFF.

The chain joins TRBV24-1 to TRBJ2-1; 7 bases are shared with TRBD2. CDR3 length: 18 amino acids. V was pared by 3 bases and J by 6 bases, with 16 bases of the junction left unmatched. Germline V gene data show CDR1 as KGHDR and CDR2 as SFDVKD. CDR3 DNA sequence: TGTGCCACCAGTGATCCTGGGGGGGGAGGGCCCGTTGGCAATGAGCAGTTCTTC. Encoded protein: CATSDPGGGGPVGNEQFF.

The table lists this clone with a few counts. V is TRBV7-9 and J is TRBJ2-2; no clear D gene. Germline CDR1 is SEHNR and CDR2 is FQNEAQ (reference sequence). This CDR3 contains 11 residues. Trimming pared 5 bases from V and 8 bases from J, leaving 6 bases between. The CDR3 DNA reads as TGTGCCAGCAGCCCCGAGGGGGAGCTGTTTTTT. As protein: CASSPEGELFF.

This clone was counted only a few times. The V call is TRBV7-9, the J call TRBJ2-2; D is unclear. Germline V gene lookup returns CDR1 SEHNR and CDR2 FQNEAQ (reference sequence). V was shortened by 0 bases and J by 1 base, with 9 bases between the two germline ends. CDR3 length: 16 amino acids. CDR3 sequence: CASSLARGLNTGELFF. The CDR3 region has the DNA TGTGCCAGCAGCTTAGCACGTGGGCTGAACACCGGGGAGCTGTTTTTT.

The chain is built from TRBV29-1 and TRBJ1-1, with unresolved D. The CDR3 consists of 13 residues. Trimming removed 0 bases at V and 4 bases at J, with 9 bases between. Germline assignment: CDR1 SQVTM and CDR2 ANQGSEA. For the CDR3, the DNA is TGCAGCGTTGAAGACCAGAGGGCCACTGAAGCTTTCTTT. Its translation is CSVEDQRATEAFF.

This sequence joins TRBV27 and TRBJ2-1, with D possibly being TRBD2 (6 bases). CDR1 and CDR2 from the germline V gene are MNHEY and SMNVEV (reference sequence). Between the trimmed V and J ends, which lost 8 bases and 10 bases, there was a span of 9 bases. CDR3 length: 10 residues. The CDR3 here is CASWGREQFF. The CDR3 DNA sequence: TGTGCCAGCTGGGGGAGGGAGCAGTTCTTC.

The CDR3: CASSLTSVSSYEQYF. The CDR3 nucleotides are TGTGCCAGCAGTCTAACTAGCGTCTCCTCCTACGAGCAGTACTTC. The chain has TRBV7-2 and TRBJ2-7; 7 nucleotides agree with TRBD2. Germline loops: CDR1 SGHTA, CDR2 FQGNSA. The CDR3 is made up of 15 amino acids. V was pared by 6 bases and J by 0 bases, with 8 bases of the junction left unmatched.

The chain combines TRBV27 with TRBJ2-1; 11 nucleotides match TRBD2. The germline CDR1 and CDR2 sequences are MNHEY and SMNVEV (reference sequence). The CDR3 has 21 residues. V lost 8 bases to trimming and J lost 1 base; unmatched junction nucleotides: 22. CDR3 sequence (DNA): TGTGCCAGCGGCGCCCCCGGCCTGACACTACTAGCGGGAGTGTCCTACAATGAGCAGTTCTTC. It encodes CASGAPGLTLLAGVSYNEQFF.